Listed below are T cell receptor beta chains from one sample, sequenced in a study of blood T cell repertoires in COVID-19. Sequenced by immunoSEQ multiplex PCR; TCRdb stores in-frame clones only, minus some. The sample lists some 60,000 clones; about 86% were seen once. Sequencing was performed on peripheral blood. These receptors all come from a man older than 75 with COVID-19, enrolled during active disease. Both conserved end residues are part of each CDR3. The D gene is left open where the match is weak. Clone size appears in some rows only: once, few, many, or a class for an expanded clone.

>TRBD1|TRBV4-2|once|TRBJ1-6
CASSQDWTGVSSYNSPLHF
TGTGCCAGCAGCCAAGACTGGACAGGGGTAAGCTCCTATAATTCACCCCTCCACTTT
>.|TRBV28|few|TRBJ1-1
CASWGGHYLNTEAFF
TGTGCCAGCTGGGGGGGCCATTATTTGAACACTGAAGCTTTCTTT
>.|TRBV25-1|.|TRBJ1-2
CASSGTTGNKNYGYTF
TGTGCCAGCAGCGGTACCACAGGGAATAAAAACTATGGCTACACCTTC
>TRBD1|TRBV7-9|.|TRBJ2-3
CASSGGTGRHTQYF
TGTGCCAGCAGCGGTGGGACAGGGAGGCATACGCAGTATTTT
>TRBD1|TRBV19|once|TRBJ2-5
CASSPGTGGFQETQYF
TGTGCCAGTAGTCCTGGGACAGGGGGCTTCCAAGAGACCCAGTACTTC
>.|TRBV3-1/TRBV3-2|.|TRBJ1-2
CASSQTHTNYGYTF
TGTGCCAGCAGCCAAACCCACACTAACTATGGCTACACCTTC
>TRBD1|TRBV10-3|.|TRBJ1-1
CAIGPPGQGVTEAFF
TGTGCCATCGGACCGCCGGGACAGGGTGTTACTGAAGCTTTCTTT
>.|TRBV9|.|TRBJ1-5
CASSAAGNNQPQHF
TGTGCCAGCAGCGCTGCGGGAAACAATCAGCCCCAGCATTTT
>.|TRBV6-2/TRBV6-3|.|TRBJ2-2
CASSSPGSNTGELFF
TGTGCCAGCAGTTCTCCGGGATCTAACACCGGGGAGCTGTTTTTT
>TRBD1|TRBV6-2/TRBV6-3|once|TRBJ1-2
CASSTRTGTDTNYGYTF
TGTGCCAGCAGCACGAGAACCGGGACAGACACTAACTATGGCTACACCTTC
>TRBD1|TRBV9|.|TRBJ1-4
CASSAQGTGNEKLFF
TGTGCCAGCAGCGCCCAAGGGACAGGGAATGAAAAACTGTTTTTT
>.|TRBV9|.|TRBJ2-3
CASSVEVAGTDTQYF
TGTGCCAGCAGCGTAGAAGTAGCGGGCACAGATACGCAGTATTTT
>TRBD1|TRBV5-8|.|TRBJ1-6
CASSRTRDRVVPLHF
TGTGCCAGCAGCCGTACCCGGGACAGGGTGGTACCCCTCCACTTT
>.|TRBV5-1|.|TRBJ1-1
CASSHDQGREAFF
TGCGCCAGCAGCCATGACCAGGGCCGGGAGGCTTTCTTT
>TRBD1|TRBV5-1|.|TRBJ2-1
CASSLATGHSYNEQFF
TGCGCCAGCAGCTTGGCGACAGGGCACTCCTACAATGAGCAGTTCTTC
>.|TRBV28|.|TRBJ2-6
CASSFAGIPGANVLTF
TGTGCCAGCAGTTTCGCCGGGATTCCTGGGGCCAACGTCCTGACTTTC
>TRBD1|TRBV4-3|.|TRBJ1-1
CASSHPGQLTEAFF
TGCGCCAGCAGCCACCCGGGACAGCTAACTGAAGCTTTCTTT
>.|TRBV5-4|few|TRBJ2-5
CASSLSAGIQETQYF
TGTGCCAGCAGCTTGTCGGCGGGCATACAAGAGACCCAGTACTTC
>.|TRBV12-3/TRBV12-4|once|TRBJ1-1
CASSLRENTEAFF
TGTGCCAGCAGTTTACGGGAGAACACTGAAGCTTTCTTT
>TRBD1|TRBV6-2/TRBV6-3|.|TRBJ1-2
CASSLQGNVGYGYTF
TGTGCCAGCAGTCTACAGGGGAACGTAGGATATGGCTACACCTTC
>.|TRBV5-4|.|TRBJ2-5
CASSLVAEETQYF
TGTGCCAGCAGCTTGGTCGCGGAAGAGACCCAGTACTTC
>TRBD1|TRBV19|.|TRBJ1-2
CASLHSAGGTEGYTF
TGTGCCAGTTTACACTCGGCAGGGGGAACGGAAGGCTACACCTTC
>.|TRBV20-1|.|TRBJ2-5
CSASVPRAHQETQYF
TGCAGTGCTAGTGTCCCGCGGGCCCACCAAGAGACCCAGTACTTC
>.|TRBV3-1/TRBV3-2|.|TRBJ1-1
CASSRGISNTEAFF
TGTGCCAGCAGCCGCGGGATATCGAACACTGAAGCTTTCTTT
>.|TRBV4-2|.|TRBJ1-6
CASSHKGVQGISSYNSPLHF
TGTGCCAGCAGCCATAAGGGGGTGCAGGGGATTAGCTCCTATAATTCACCCCTCCACTTT
>.|TRBV10-3|.|TRBJ2-2
CAITGLGGGELFF
TGTGCCATCACCGGACTAGGGGGCGGGGAGCTGTTTTTT
>TRBD2|TRBV20-1|.|TRBJ2-5
CSARGGETQYF
TGCAGTGCCCGGGGGGGAGAGACCCAGTACTTC
>TRBD1|TRBV4-1|.|TRBJ1-2
CASSLTNRGRDYGYTF
TGCGCCAGCAGCTTGACTAACAGGGGGCGCGACTATGGCTACACCTTC
>TRBD1|TRBV11-3|.|TRBJ1-1
CASSSRGRDEAFF
TGTGCCAGCAGCTCTAGGGGGCGCGATGAAGCTTTCTTT
>.|TRBV24-1|.|TRBJ2-2
CATSYAGGGELFF
TGTGCCACCAGTTACGCAGGTGGGGGGGAGCTGTTTTTT
>TRBD1|TRBV6-2/TRBV6-3|.|TRBJ1-1
CASSYQPDRGRSHLEAFF
TGTGCCAGCAGTTACCAACCGGACAGGGGGCGGTCACATTTAGAAGCTTTCTTT
>.|TRBV9|.|TRBJ2-3
CASTGITTDTQYF
TGTGCCAGCACGGGGATTACCACAGATACGCAGTATTTT
>.|TRBV11-2|.|TRBJ1-4
CASSLDFGEGEKLFF
TGTGCCAGCAGCTTAGATTTCGGGGAGGGTGAAAAACTGTTTTTT
>TRBD1|TRBV27|.|TRBJ1-5
CASSRPGTGQPQHF
TGTGCCAGCAGTCGTCCCGGGACAGGGCAGCCCCAGCATTTT
>TRBD1|TRBV18|.|TRBJ2-1
CASSPGTGGTNEQFF
TGTGCCAGCTCCCCCGGGACAGGGGGTACGAATGAGCAGTTCTTC
>.|TRBV5-1|.|TRBJ1-4
CASSLQAGPNEKLFF
TGCGCCAGCTCCCTTCAAGCAGGGCCTAATGAAAAACTGTTTTTT
>.|TRBV7-9|.|TRBJ1-3
CASRGTGYGNTIYF
TGTGCCAGCAGGGGAACAGGGTACGGAAACACCATATATTTT
>.|TRBV7-8|once|TRBJ1-1
CASSLRHTVTEAFF
TGTGCCAGCAGCTTACGGCACACAGTCACTGAAGCTTTCTTT
>.|TRBV19|.|TRBJ1-1
CASSIASDTEAFF
TGTGCCAGTAGTATCGCTTCGGACACTGAAGCTTTCTTT
>.|TRBV19|.|TRBJ2-1
CASSTALANEQFF
TGTGCCAGTAGTACAGCGCTAGCCAATGAGCAGTTCTTC
>.|TRBV11-2|.|TRBJ2-1
CASSSRTTGYNEQFF
TGTGCCAGCAGCTCACGAACGACAGGCTACAATGAGCAGTTCTTC
>TRBD1|TRBV4-1|few|TRBJ1-1
CASSQIQGDEAFF
TGCGCCAGCAGCCAGATACAGGGGGACGAAGCTTTCTTT
>TRBD1|TRBV14|.|TRBJ1-4
CASSPRTGYNEKLFF
TGTGCCAGCAGCCCACGGACAGGTTATAATGAAAAACTGTTTTTT
>.|TRBV9|.|TRBJ2-1
CASSPRDKYNEQFF
TGTGCCAGCAGCCCTCGGGACAAGTACAATGAGCAGTTCTTC
>.|TRBV6-5|.|TRBJ1-5
CASKRAARNGPQHF
TGTGCCAGCAAGCGGGCCGCGAGGAACGGCCCCCAGCATTTT
>TRBD1|TRBV2|.|TRBJ1-6
CASRARGLGNSPLHF
TGTGCCAGCAGAGCCAGGGGGCTAGGCAATTCACCCCTCCACTTT
>.|TRBV28|.|TRBJ2-2
CASSLLLGELFF
TGTGCCAGCAGTTTACTTCTCGGGGAGCTGTTTTTT
>TRBD1|TRBV9|.|TRBJ1-2
CASSVAPTTTGGTYGYTF
TGTGCCAGCAGCGTAGCTCCGACTACGACAGGGGGCACCTATGGCTACACCTTC
>TRBD2|TRBV29-1|.|TRBJ2-3
CSVAGTSGATDTQYF
TGCAGCGTTGCAGGGACTAGCGGCGCGACAGATACGCAGTATTTT
>.|TRBV6-4|once|TRBJ1-1
CASSASGNTEAFF
TGTGCCAGCAGTGCATCGGGGAACACTGAAGCTTTCTTT
>TRBD1|TRBV3-1/TRBV3-2|.|TRBJ1-6
CASSLGQGKAPLHF
TGTGCCAGCAGCCTTGGACAGGGTAAGGCACCCCTCCACTTT
>.|TRBV4-1|.|TRBJ1-4
CASSQVSSGVEKLFF
TGCGCCAGCAGCCAAGTTTCATCAGGGGTTGAAAAACTGTTTTTT
>.|TRBV11-2|.|TRBJ1-1
CASSLGLLNTEAFF
TGTGCCAGCAGCTTAGGACTGTTGAACACTGAAGCTTTCTTT
>.|TRBV10-3|.|TRBJ2-3
CAISDRERADTQYF
TGTGCCATCAGTGATCGGGAGAGGGCAGATACGCAGTATTTT
>.|TRBV5-5|.|TRBJ1-6
CASSLVPEAVNSPLHF
TGTGCCAGCAGCTTGGTCCCCGAGGCGGTTAATTCACCCCTCCACTTT